This T cell receptor beta chain was obtained from a study of immune evolution from preneoplasia to lung adenocarcinoma. Across the study: HLA loss of heterozygosity: 5.5% to 8.5% AIS, about 14% MIA, about 31% ADC, none AAH.

Macro-dissection enriched premalignant or tumor cells before nucleic acid extraction. To note about this clone: The antigen is undetermined.

Repertoires were generated with immunoSEQ multiplex PCR, while TCRdb's copy carries only in-frame clones and drops some. The table includes around 41,000 clones, under 80% detected once. Germline V CDR1 and CDR2: MDHEN, SYDVKM. With 3 bases removed from V and 10 bases from J, the gap between germline ends came to 16 bases. The CDR3 has 14 residues. The study's findings and limits: From normal lung to invasive adenocarcinoma, top clone frequencies appeared to decrease.

Sequencing was performed on FFPE invasive lung adenocarcinoma tissue. This clonotype originated in a person in their sixties with lung adenocarcinoma. The chain joins TRBV28 to TRBJ2-1; tentatively, D is TRBD2 (5 bases). CDR3 in DNA: TGTGCCAGCAGTTTCCCTCTAGCTCTTGGGGAGCAGTTCTTC. It codes for CASSFPLALGEQFF. The full variable domain, with the rest looked up from reference TRBV28 and TRBJ2-1, is DVKVTQSSRYLVKRTGEKVFLECVQDMDHENMFWYRQDPGLGLRLIYFSYDVKMKEKGDIPEGYSVSREKKERFSLILESASTNQTSMYLCASSFPLALGEQFFGPGTRLTVL.